Described below is a single TCR beta chain sequence and its context. With 2 bases removed from V and 3 bases from J, the gap between germline ends came to 11 bases. The CDR3 contains 13 residues. CDR1 and CDR2 (germline): GTSNPN, SVGIG (reference sequence). The sample originates from a study of blood T cell repertoires in COVID-19. About the research overall: Samples came from the United States, Italy and Spain, spanning acute and convalescent COVID-19. From T cells, B-cell-depleted T cells, or PBMCs came the material, which was cDNA or gDNA.

Original data processing: Cell counts per sample came from amplifying reference gene primers. The method was immunoSEQ multiplex PCR; TCRdb's version includes in-frame clones alone and lacks a portion of them. Clonal size and the V and J genes are those of that table, whereas D and trimming came from the DNA. The sample lists around 60,000 clones, nearly 90% occurring once. The TCR comes from a man aged 45-65 years with active COVID-19. The sequenced sample was peripheral blood. V gene TRBV30 combines with J gene TRBJ2-7; D is possibly TRBD1 (6 bases). CDR3 protein: CAWSIQGSYEQYF. CDR3 DNA sequence: TGTGCCTGGAGTATCCAGGGGAGCTACGAGCAGTACTTC.